This TCR beta chain was profiled in a study of shared clonotypes between healthy human individuals. Study-level points and caveats: Non-shared clonotypes showed lower generation probabilities than clonotypes common to all four donors.

Here immunoSEQ multiplex PCR was the method, and the copy in TCRdb shows in-frame clones only, minus some. The sample holds under 1,100,000 clones, about 80% seen once. As to this clone: Its antigen is unidentified.

V shed 7 bases and J shed 5 bases, with 18 bases lying between them. The CDR3 loop spans 14 amino acids. CDR1 and CDR2 (germline): ENHRY, SYGVKD. The gene calls are TRBV10-3 and TRBJ2-7; D may correspond to TRBD1 or TRBD2 (5 bases each). Sequenced material: memory CD4+ T cells sorted from blood. Subset reported: CD45RA-negative fraction. This clonotype was sampled from a man aged 18-30 years in good health. CDR3 in amino acids: CAINPGPLYDEQYF. DNA of the CDR3: TGTGCCATCAATCCGGGACCGCTATATGACGAGCAGTACTTC.